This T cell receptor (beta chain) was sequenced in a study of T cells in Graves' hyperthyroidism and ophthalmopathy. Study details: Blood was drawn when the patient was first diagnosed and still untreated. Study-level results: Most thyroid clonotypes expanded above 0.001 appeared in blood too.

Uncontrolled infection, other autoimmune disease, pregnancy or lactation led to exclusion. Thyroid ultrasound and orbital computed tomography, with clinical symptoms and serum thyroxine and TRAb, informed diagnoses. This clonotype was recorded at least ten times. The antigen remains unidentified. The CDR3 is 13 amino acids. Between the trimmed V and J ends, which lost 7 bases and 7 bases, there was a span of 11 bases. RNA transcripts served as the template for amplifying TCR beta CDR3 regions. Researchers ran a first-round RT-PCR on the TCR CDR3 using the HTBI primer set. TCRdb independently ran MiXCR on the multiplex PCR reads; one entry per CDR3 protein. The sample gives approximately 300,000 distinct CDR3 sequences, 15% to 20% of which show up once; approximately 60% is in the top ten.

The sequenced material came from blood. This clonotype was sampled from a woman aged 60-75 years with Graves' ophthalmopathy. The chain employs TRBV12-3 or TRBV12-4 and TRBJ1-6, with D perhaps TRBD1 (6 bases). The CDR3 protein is CASTGTRNSPLHF. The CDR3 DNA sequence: TGTGCCAGCACCGGGACAAGAAATTCACCCCTCCACTTT.